This T cell receptor (beta chain) stems from a study of blood T cell repertoires in COVID-19 (TCRdb year 2020). Concerning the study at large: Samples from collaborators originated in the United States, Italy and Spain and spanned both the acute and convalescent phases of COVID-19. The dataset comprised deeply sampled blood TCRbeta repertoires from subjects exposed to, actively infected with, or recovered from COVID-19. The samples were drawn from two sources: the first 160 participants of the ongoing ImmuneRACE study, and 1,254 subjects contributed by 6 global collaborators. HLA class I and class II types, where available, came from metadata supplied by the sample provider rather than from assay-based typing. The material from the prospective study consisted of cDNA or gDNA derived from T cells, B-cell-depleted T cells, or PBMCs. Nearly every sample came with metadata listing a de-identified subject ID, COVID-19 status, age in years and sex. The repertoires were released in a freely available public database intended as a resource for research on the immune response to SARS-CoV-2.

Its CDR3 holds 13 amino acids, cysteine through phenylalanine. Just the 39-base CDR3 DNA is kept, in frame starting at base 1. V is cut by 5 bases and J by 0 bases, and the space between the germline ends is 8 bases. According to the germline V gene, CDR1 reads MNHEY and CDR2 reads SVGAGI. TCRbeta CDR3 regions were amplified from genomic DNA by means of the immunoSEQ Assay, a bias-controlled multiplex PCR. Under the source paper's analysis protocol: The number of nucleated cells in each sample was estimated from the amplification of reference gene primers within the assay. Sequence reads were collapsed and filtered to measure the absolute abundance of every unique TCRbeta CDR3 rearrangement. For each sample, productive Simpson clonality was calculated by taking the square root of Simpson's diversity index across productive rearrangements. Imported from immuneACCESS, the table was reduced by TCRdb to in-frame sequences with V and J called. These copies leave out some clones; in studies compared against another copy, an unresolved V gene accounts for under half, and the cause of the remainder is not known. V and J calls and clone size are as listed in that table; D and trimming were resolved from the DNA. The table for this sample lists 150,000 to 200,000 clones; 89% of them were counted only once. The ten top clones hold 2% to 2.5% of the sample.

In the prospective study, participants were about 18 to 95 years old, resided in about two dozen geographic areas of the United States, and were enrolled through a virtual design. In the prospective study, participants were assigned to cohorts based on the clinical history participants reported in a screening survey and a study questionnaire. In the prospective study, whole blood, serum and a nasopharyngeal or oropharyngeal swab were collected from each participant by mobile phlebotomists. Over a roughly 2-month period, participants in the prospective study had the option of providing additional blood draws and questionnaires. Prospective study blood samples were shipped either frozen or at room temperature before DNA extraction. Comment on this clone: What antigen it recognizes has not been identified. Base qualities are not provided; no much larger clone lies one nucleotide away.

The full study reports these points: The amount of clinical and demographic metadata varied by source and participant and was provided uncurated.

The receptor's source is a woman in her thirties or forties with acute COVID-19. This chain joins TRBV6-5 to TRBJ2-7, and the D gene may be TRBD1, 6 bases matching. The specimen sequenced was PBMCs or T cells enriched from blood (not recorded which). For the CDR3, the sequence is CASSLGGSYEQYF. The DNA sequence is as follows: TGTGCCAGCAGTCTAGGGGGCTCCTACGAGCAGTACTTC.